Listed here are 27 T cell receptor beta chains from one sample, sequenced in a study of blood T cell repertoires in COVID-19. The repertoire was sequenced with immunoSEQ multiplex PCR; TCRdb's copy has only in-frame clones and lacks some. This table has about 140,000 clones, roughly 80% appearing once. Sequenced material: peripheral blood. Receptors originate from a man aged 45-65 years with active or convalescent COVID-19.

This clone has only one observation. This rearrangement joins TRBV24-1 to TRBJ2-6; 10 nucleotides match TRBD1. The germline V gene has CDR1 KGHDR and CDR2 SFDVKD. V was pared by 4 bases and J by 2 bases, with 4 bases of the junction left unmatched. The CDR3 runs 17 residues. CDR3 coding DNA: TGTGCCACCAGTGACGGACAGGGGGGGCCTGGGGCCAACGTCCTGACTTTC. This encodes CATSDGQGGPGANVLTF.

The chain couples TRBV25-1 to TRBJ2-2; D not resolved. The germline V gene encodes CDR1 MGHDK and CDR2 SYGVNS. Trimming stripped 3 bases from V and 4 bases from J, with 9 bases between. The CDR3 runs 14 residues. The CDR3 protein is CASSDGYLTGELFF. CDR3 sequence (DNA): TGTGCCAGCAGTGACGGGTACCTCACCGGGGAGCTGTTTTTT.

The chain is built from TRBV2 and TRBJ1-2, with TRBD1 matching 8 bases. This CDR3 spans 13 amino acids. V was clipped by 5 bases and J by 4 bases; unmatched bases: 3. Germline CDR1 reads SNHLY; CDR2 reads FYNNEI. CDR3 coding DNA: TGTGCCAGCAGTTCGGGACAGGCCTATGGCTACACCTTC. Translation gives CASSSGQAYGYTF.

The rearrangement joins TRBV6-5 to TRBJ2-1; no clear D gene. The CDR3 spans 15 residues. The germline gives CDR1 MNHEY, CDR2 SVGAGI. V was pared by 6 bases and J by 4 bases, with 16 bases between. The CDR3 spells CASRLLFSSYNEQFF. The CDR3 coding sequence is TGTGCCAGCAGGCTTCTCTTCAGTTCATACAATGAGCAGTTCTTC.

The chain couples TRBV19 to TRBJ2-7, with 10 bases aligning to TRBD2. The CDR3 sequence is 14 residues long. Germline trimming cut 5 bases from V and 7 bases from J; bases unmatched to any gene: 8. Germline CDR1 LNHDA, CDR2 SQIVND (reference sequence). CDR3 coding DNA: TGTGCCAGTAGTTCGGTTGTTAGCGGGAGGGAGCAGTACTTC. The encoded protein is CASSSVVSGREQYF. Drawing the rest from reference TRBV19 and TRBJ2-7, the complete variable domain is DGGITQSPKYLFRKEGQNVTLSCEQNLNHDAMYWYRQDPGQGLRLIYYSQIVNDFQKGDIAEGYSVSREKKESFPLTVTSAQKNPTAFYLCASSSVVSGREQYFGPGTRLTVT.

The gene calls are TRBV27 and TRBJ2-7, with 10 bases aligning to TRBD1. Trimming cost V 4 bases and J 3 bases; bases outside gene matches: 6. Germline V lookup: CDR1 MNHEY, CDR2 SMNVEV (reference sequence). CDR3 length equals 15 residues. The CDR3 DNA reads TGTGCCAGCAGTTCCGGGACAGGGGTTTACTACGAGCAGTACTTC. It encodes CASSSGTGVYYEQYF.

CDR3 DNA sequence: TGCGCCAGCAGCTTGGCCACACAGGGGGCAATAGATGGCTACACCTTC. It encodes CASSLATQGAIDGYTF. The chain combines TRBV5-1 with TRBJ1-2; 9 bases map to TRBD1. This CDR3 is built from 16 residues. Trimming cost V 0 bases and J 6 bases; bases outside gene matches: 9. The germline V gene encodes CDR1 SGHRS and CDR2 YFSETQ.

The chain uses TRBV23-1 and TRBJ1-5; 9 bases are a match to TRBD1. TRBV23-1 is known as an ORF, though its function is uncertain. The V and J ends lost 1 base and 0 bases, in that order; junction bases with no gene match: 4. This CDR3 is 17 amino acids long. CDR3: CASSQYRGPLSNQPQHF. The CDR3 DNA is TGCGCCAGCAGTCAATACAGGGGGCCCCTTAGCAATCAGCCCCAGCATTTT.

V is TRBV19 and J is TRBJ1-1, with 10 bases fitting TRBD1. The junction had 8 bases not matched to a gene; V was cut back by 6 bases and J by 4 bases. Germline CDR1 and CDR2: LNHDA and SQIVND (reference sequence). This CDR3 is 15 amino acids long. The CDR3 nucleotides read TGTGCCAGTAGCCGAAGTAGACAGGGGGCCACTGAAGCTTTCTTT. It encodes CASSRSRQGATEAFF.

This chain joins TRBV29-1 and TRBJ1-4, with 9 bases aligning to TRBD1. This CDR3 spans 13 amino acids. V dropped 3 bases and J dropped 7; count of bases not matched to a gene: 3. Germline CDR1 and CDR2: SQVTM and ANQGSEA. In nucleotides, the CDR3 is TGCAGCGTTGATGGGACAGGGAGTGAAAAACTGTTTTTT. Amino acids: CSVDGTGSEKLFF.

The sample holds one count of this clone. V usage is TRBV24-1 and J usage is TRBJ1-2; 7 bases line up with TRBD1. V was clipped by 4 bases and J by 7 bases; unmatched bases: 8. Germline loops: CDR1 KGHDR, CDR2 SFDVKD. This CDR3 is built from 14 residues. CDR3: CATSEDTGVRGYTF. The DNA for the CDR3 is TGTGCCACCAGTGAGGATACAGGGGTTCGTGGCTACACCTTC.

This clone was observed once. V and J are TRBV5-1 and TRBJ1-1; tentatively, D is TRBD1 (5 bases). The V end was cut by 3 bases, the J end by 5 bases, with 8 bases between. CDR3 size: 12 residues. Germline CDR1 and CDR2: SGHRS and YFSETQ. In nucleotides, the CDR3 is TGCGCCAGCAGCTGGAGGGGAACTGAAGCTTTCTTT. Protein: CASSWRGTEAFF.

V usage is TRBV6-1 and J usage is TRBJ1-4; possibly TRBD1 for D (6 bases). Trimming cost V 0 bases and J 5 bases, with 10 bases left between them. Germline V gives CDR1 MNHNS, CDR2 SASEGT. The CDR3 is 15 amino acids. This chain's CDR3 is CASSEANRENEKLFF. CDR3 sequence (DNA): TGTGCCAGCAGTGAAGCGAACAGGGAGAATGAAAAACTGTTTTTT.

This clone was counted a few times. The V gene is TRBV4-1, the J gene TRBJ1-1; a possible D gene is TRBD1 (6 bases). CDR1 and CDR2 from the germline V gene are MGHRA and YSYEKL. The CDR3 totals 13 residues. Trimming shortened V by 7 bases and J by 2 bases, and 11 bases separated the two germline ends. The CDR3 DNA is TGCGCCAGCACCCTAGGGGGAAACACTGAAGCTTTCTTT. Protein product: CASTLGGNTEAFF.

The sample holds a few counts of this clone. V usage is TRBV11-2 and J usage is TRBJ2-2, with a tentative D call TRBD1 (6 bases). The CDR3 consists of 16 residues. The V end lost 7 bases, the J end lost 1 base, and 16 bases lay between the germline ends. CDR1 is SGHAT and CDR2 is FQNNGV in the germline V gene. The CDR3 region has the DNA TGTGCCAGCAACCAGGGGACGGGTCAGAACACCGGGGAGCTGTTTTTT. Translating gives CASNQGTGQNTGELFF.

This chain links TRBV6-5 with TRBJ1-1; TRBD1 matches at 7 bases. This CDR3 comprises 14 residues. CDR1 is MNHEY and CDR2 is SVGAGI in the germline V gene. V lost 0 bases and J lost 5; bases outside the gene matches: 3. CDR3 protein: CASSYSAGGTEAFF. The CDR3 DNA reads TGTGCCAGCAGTTACTCGGCAGGGGGGACTGAAGCTTTCTTT.

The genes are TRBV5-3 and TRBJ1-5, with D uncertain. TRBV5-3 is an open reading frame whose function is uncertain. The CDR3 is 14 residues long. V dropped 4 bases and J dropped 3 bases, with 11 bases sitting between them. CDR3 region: CARSEQLPNQPQHF. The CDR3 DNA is TGTGCCAGAAGCGAACAGCTTCCCAATCAGCCCCAGCATTTT.

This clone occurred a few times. DNA for the CDR3: TGTGCCAGCAGTCCCCGGGACAGACCTACCGGGGAGCTGTTTTTT. The encoded protein is CASSPRDRPTGELFF. The V gene is TRBV7-7, the J gene TRBJ2-2, with 7 bases identical to TRBD1. V dropped 6 bases and J dropped 5; count of bases not matched to a gene: 9. Germline CDR1 reads SSHAT; CDR2 reads FNYEAQ (reference sequence). CDR3 length: 15 residues.

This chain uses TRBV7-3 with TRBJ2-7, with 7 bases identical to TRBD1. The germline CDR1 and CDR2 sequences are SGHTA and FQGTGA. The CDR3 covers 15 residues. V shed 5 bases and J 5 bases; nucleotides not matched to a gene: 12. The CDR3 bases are TGTGCCAGCAGCGTCGGACAGGTACCGGGTAACGAGCAGTACTTC. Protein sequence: CASSVGQVPGNEQYF. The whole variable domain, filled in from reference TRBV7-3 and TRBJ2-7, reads GAGVSQTPSNKVTEKGKYVELRCDPISGHTALYWYRQSLGQGPEFLIYFQGTGAADDSGLPNDRFFAVRPEGSVSTLKIQRTERGDSAVYLCASSVGQVPGNEQYFGPGTRLTVT.

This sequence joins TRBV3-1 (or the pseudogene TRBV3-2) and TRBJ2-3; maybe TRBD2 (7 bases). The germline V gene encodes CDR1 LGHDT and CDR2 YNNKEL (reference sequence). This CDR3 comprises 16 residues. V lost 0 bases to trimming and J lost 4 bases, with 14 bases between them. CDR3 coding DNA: TGTGCCAGCAGCCAAGAGGTGGGAGGGGGGGCAGATACGCAGTATTTT. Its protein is CASSQEVGGGADTQYF.

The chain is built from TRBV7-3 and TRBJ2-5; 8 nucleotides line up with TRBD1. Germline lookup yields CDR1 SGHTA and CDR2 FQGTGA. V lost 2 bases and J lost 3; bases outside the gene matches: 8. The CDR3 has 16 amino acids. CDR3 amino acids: CASSLCPDRVKETQYF. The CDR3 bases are TGTGCCAGCAGCTTATGCCCGGACAGGGTTAAAGAGACCCAGTACTTC.

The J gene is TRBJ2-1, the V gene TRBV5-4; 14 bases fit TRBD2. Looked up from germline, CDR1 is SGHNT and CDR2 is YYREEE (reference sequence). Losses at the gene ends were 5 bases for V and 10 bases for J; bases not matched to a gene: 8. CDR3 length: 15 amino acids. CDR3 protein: CASSPWGLAGVEQFF. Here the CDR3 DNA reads TGTGCCAGCAGTCCCTGGGGACTAGCGGGAGTCGAGCAGTTCTTC.

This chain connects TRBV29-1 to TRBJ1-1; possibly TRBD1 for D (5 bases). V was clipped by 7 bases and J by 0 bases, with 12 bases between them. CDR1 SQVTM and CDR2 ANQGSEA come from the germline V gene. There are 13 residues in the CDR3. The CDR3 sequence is CSARASMNTEAFF. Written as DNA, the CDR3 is TGCAGCGCCAGGGCATCTATGAACACTGAAGCTTTCTTT. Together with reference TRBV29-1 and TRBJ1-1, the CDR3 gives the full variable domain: SAVISQKPSRDICQRGTSLTIQCQVDSQVTMMFWYRQQPGQSLTLIATANQGSEATYESGFVIDKFPISRPNLTFSTLTVSNMSPEDSSIYLCSARASMNTEAFFGQGTRLTVV.

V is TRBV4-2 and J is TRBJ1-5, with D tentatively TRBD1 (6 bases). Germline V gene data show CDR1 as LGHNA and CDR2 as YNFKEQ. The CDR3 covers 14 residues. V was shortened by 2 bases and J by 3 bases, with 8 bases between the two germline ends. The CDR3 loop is CASSQHRVNQPQHF. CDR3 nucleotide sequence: TGTGCCAGCAGCCAACACAGGGTCAATCAGCCCCAGCATTTT.

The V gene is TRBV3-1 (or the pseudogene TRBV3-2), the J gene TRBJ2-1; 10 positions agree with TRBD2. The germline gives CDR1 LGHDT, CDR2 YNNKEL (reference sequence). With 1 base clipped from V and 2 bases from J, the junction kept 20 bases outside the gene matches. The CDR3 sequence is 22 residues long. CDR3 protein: CASSQVWDIVAGGQTTYNEQFF. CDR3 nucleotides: TGTGCCAGCAGCCAAGTATGGGATATAGTAGCGGGAGGTCAAACAACCTACAATGAGCAGTTCTTC.

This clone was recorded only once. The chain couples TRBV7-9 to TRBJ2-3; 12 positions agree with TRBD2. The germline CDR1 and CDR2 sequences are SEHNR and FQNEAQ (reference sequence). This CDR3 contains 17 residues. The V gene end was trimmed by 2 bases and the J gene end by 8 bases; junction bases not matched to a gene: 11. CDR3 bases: TGTGCCAGCAGCTTATCGGTTTTAGGACTAGCGGGGTTTACGCAGTATTTT. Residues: CASSLSVLGLAGFTQYF.

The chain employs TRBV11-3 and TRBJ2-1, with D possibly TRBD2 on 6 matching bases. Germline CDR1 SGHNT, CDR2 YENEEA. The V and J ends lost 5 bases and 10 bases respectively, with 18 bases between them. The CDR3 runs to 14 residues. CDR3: CASSPGNPAGEQFF. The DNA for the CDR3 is TGTGCCAGCAGCCCAGGGAACCCGGCGGGGGAGCAGTTCTTC.